Listed here are 16 T cell receptor beta chains from one sample, sequenced in a study of cytomegalovirus exposure and HLA in healthy donors. This PCR relied on a set of 60 Vbeta primers and 13 Jbeta primers. Here immunoSEQ multiplex PCR was the method, and the copy in TCRdb shows in-frame clones only, minus some. Of approximately 140,000 clones listed, approximately 78% are singletons. The sample consisted of PBMCs. These receptors came from a woman aged 40 to 49 in good health and CMV-seropositive.

This clone has a single count. The chain couples TRBV28 to TRBJ1-5, with a weak D call TRBD1 (6 bases). Per the germline V gene, CDR1 is MDHEN and CDR2 is SYDVKM. The CDR3 extends over 19 amino acids. Trimming pared 2 bases from V and 5 bases from J, leaving 25 bases between. This CDR3 is CASSLRGSFVGQRDQPQHF. The CDR3 bases are TGTGCCAGCAGTTTAAGAGGCAGTTTCGTGGGACAAAGGGATCAGCCCCAGCATTTT.

The chain is built from TRBV9 and TRBJ1-3; D is ambiguous. CDR3 length equals 13 residues. CDR1 and CDR2 from the germline V gene are SGDLS and YYNGEE. V was clipped by 3 bases and J by 3 bases, with 7 bases between them. CDR3 DNA: TGTGCCAGCAGCGCAGGCCGTGGAAACACCATATATTTT. Its translation: CASSAGRGNTIYF.

The chain carries TRBV29-1 and TRBJ2-7; D is perhaps TRBD1 (6 bases). The CDR3 consists of 13 residues. V was cut by 1 base and J by 3 bases, with 10 bases left in between. Germline V gene lookup returns CDR1 SQVTM and CDR2 ANQGSEA. CDR3 sequence: CSVEGGGVYEQYF. The CDR3 DNA is TGCAGCGTTGAAGGTGGGGGCGTCTACGAGCAGTACTTC.

V is TRBV28 and J is TRBJ2-7; no clear D. Germline values: CDR1 MDHEN, CDR2 SYDVKM. The CDR3 contains 13 residues. Deletions cut 5 bases from V and 2 bases from J, with 10 bases between. The DNA of the CDR3 is TGTGCCAGCAGTCCCGCGGCCCCCTACGAGCAGTACTTC. Translating gives CASSPAAPYEQYF.

The chain is built from TRBV19 and TRBJ2-1; no clear D gene. Trimming shortened V by 3 bases and J by 4 bases, and 4 bases separated the two germline ends. CDR3 length equals 12 residues. Germline values: CDR1 LNHDA, CDR2 SQIVND (reference sequence). The CDR3 DNA is TGTGCCAGTAGTATTTCGTACAATGAGCAGTTCTTC. This sequence encodes CASSISYNEQFF. Drawing the rest from reference TRBV19 and TRBJ2-1, the complete variable domain is DGGITQSPKYLFRKEGQNVTLSCEQNLNHDAMYWYRQDPGQGLRLIYYSQIVNDFQKGDIAEGYSVSREKKESFPLTVTSAQKNPTAFYLCASSISYNEQFFGPGTRLTVL.

The chain has TRBV27 and TRBJ2-1; the match to TRBD1 covers 7 bases. CDR1 is MNHEY and CDR2 is SMNVEV in the germline V gene (reference sequence). V trimming: 9 bases; J trimming: 8 bases; junction bases outside the gene matches: 4. This CDR3 region has 11 residues. This CDR3 is CARRQGDEQFF. The CDR3 region has the DNA TGTGCCAGGCGACAGGGAGATGAGCAGTTCTTC.

The chain recombines TRBV27 with TRBJ2-7; 14 nucleotides agree with TRBD2. The CDR3 runs to 16 residues. Trimming took 6 bases from V and 4 from J; bases not matched to a gene: 8. Germline V CDR1 and CDR2: MNHEY, SMNVEV (reference sequence). The CDR3, as DNA: TGTGCCAGCAGCCTACAGACTAGCGGGAGGGAATACGAGCAGTACTTC. Its translation: CASSLQTSGREYEQYF.

The gene calls are TRBV7-2 and TRBJ2-3; 9 bases map to TRBD1. Germline CDR1 reads SGHTA; CDR2 reads FQGNSA. This CDR3 contains 15 residues. V trimming: 6 bases; J trimming: 4 bases; junction bases outside the gene matches: 8. CDR3 loop: CASSSGQGGPDTQYF. In nucleotides, the CDR3 is TGTGCCAGCAGTTCGGGACAGGGAGGCCCAGATACGCAGTATTTT.

In DNA form, the CDR3 reads TGTGCTAGTGTGACAGAGAACACTGAAGCTTTCTTT. Amino acids: CASVTENTEAFF. This rearrangement joins TRBV12-5 to TRBJ1-1; D perhaps matches TRBD1 (5 bases). CDR1 is LGHNT and CDR2 is FRNRAP in the germline V gene. There are 12 residues in the CDR3. Trimming removed 7 bases at V and 1 base at J, with 7 bases between.

V and J are TRBV6-1 and TRBJ2-4; D may be TRBD2 (6 bases). The CDR3 totals 15 residues. V lost 3 bases and J lost 1, with 10 bases in between. Germline V gives CDR1 MNHNS, CDR2 SASEGT. CDR3 in amino acids: CASSDGGTAKNIQYF. DNA of the CDR3: TGTGCCAGCAGTGACGGGGGAACGGCCAAAAACATTCAGTACTTC.

A remark on this clone: The junction departs from germline at one end; a sequencing error may be responsible. V gene TRBV7-7 combines with J gene TRBJ1-1, with D uncertain. The germline gives CDR1 SSHAT, CDR2 FNYEAQ (reference sequence). The CDR3 spans 13 residues. The CDR3 nucleotides are TGTGCTAGCAGTTCCGGAGTTAGCACTGAAGCTTTCTTT. It translates to CASSSGVSTEAFF.

The chain recombines TRBV7-9 with TRBJ2-5; TRBD2 matches at 11 bases. CDR3 length equals 16 residues. Germline V gene lookup returns CDR1 SEHNR and CDR2 FQNEAQ (reference sequence). V was pared by 1 base and J by 4 bases, with 5 bases of the junction left unmatched. In DNA form, the CDR3 reads TGTGCCAGCAGCTTAGTAGCGGGAGGGCCCGTAGAGACCCAGTACTTC. Protein sequence: CASSLVAGGPVETQYF.

This clone showed up just once. V is TRBV7-4 and J is TRBJ2-7, with 7 bases that match TRBD1. The V and J ends lost 4 bases and 1 base, in that order; junction bases with no gene match: 13. The germline V gene encodes CDR1 SGHVT and CDR2 SQSDAQ. The CDR3 spans 17 residues. DNA of the CDR3: TGTGCCAGCAGCTACGACAGGGAGTACGGTAAGTCCTACGAGCAGTACTTC. It codes for CASSYDREYGKSYEQYF.

The rearrangement joins TRBV15 to TRBJ1-3, with D perhaps TRBD1 (6 bases). From germline, CDR1 is LNHNV and CDR2 YYDKDF (reference sequence). There are 16 residues in the CDR3. Trimming stripped 4 bases from V and 9 bases from J, with 22 bases between. The CDR3 nucleotides are TGTGCCACCAGCAACCCCCGGGGGGCAGGGGACGGCACCATATATTTT. Amino acids: CATSNPRGAGDGTIYF.

J is TRBJ1-2 and V is TRBV10-2; tentative D call: TRBD1 (5 bases). Trimming removed 6 bases from V and 4 bases from J, with 21 bases in between. The CDR3 totals 16 residues. Per the germline V gene, CDR1 is WSHSY and CDR2 is SAAADI. CDR3 amino acids: CASRDIRQGGSYGYTF. CDR3 sequence (DNA): TGCGCCAGCAGGGATATTCGCCAGGGAGGAAGCTATGGCTACACCTTC.

The chain couples TRBV27 to TRBJ1-2, with D hard to call. The CDR3 contains 15 residues. Looked up from germline, CDR1 is MNHEY and CDR2 is SMNVEV (reference sequence). Trimming removed 4 bases at V and 4 bases at J, with 16 bases between. CDR3: CASSSSPAGTYGYTF. The CDR3 bases are TGTGCCAGCAGTTCTTCCCCCGCAGGTACCTATGGCTACACCTTC.